This T cell receptor beta chain was found in a study of blood T cell repertoires in COVID-19. Sequenced by immunoSEQ multiplex PCR; TCRdb stores in-frame clones only, minus some. Among about 73,000 clones, about 88% were seen once, and the ten largest hold around 9%. This clonotype was obtained from a man older than 75 with acute or convalescent COVID-19. Material: peripheral blood.

The CDR3 nucleotides are TGTGCCAGCAGTTACTCCAGGACTAGCAGGCGGTACGAGCAGTACTTC. It is translated as CASSYSRTSRRYEQYF. V and J are TRBV6-5 and TRBJ2-7, with 8 nucleotides matching TRBD2. The CDR3 is 16 residues long. Looked up from germline, CDR1 is MNHEY and CDR2 is SVGAGI. V shed 0 bases and J 4 bases; nucleotides not matched to a gene: 8.